This T cell receptor beta chain is from a study of blood T cell repertoires in COVID-19. Overall study context: Sources were T cells, B-cell-depleted T cells, or PBMCs; the material itself was cDNA or gDNA.

The CDR3 spans 20 residues. The V gene end was trimmed by 3 bases and the J gene end by 5 bases; junction bases not matched to a gene: 19. Germline-derived CDR1 and CDR2 are SGHRS and YFSETQ. Clones were read by immunoSEQ multiplex PCR, and TCRdb kept only the in-frame ones, dropping some. The repertoire holds 490,000 or so clones, with over 75% as singletons. This chain joins TRBV5-1 and TRBJ2-1; 11 nucleotides agree with TRBD2. This clonotype originated in a middle-aged woman who had recovered from COVID-19. The sequenced sample consisted of PBMCs or T cells enriched from blood (not recorded which). CDR3 nucleotides: TGCGCCAGCAGCTCACAGGGGAACCTCTTTGGACTAGCGGGTCACAATGAGCAGTTCTTC. Protein product: CASSSQGNLFGLAGHNEQFF.